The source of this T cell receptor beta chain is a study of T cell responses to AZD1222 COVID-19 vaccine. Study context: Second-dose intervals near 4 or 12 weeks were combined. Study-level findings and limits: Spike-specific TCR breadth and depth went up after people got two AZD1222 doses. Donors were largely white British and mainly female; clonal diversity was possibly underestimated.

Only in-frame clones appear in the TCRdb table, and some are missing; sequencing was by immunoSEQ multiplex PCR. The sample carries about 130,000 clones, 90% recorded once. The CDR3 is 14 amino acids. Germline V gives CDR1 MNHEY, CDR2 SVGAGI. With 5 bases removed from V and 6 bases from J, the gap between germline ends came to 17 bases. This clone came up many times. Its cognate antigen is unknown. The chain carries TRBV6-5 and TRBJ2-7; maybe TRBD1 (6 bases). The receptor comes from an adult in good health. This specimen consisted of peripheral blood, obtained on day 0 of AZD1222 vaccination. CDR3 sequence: CASSPVGGRGEQYF. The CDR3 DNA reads TGTGCCAGCAGTCCCGTAGGGGGAAGGGGCGAGCAGTACTTC.